This T cell receptor beta chain was sequenced for a study of T cell repertoires and HLA-DP antigens. Worth noting for this clone: Its antigen is undetermined.

Produced via immunoSEQ multiplex PCR; TCRdb's table is partial and in-frame only. The sample holds approximately 100,000 clones, approximately 89% seen once. Germline-derived CDR1 and CDR2 are MDHEN and SYDVKM. The V segment lost 3 bases and the J segment 2 bases; nucleotides outside the gene matches: 9. This CDR3 is 16 amino acids long. The sample comprised CD4+ T cells from PBMCs. The chain has TRBV28 and TRBJ2-7; TRBD2 matches 8 bases. The receptor was isolated from a man aged 45-65 years in good health and CMV-seronegative. The CDR3 region has the DNA TGTGCCAGCAGTTTCACCCTAGCGGGCTTAACCTACGAGCAGTACTTC. Translating gives CASSFTLAGLTYEQYF.